Below, 30 T cell receptor beta chains from the same sample are listed, as sequenced in a study of OX40 agonist ivuxolimab in advanced cancers. Sequencing was performed with immunoSEQ multiplex PCR; in TCRdb, only in-frame clones are kept and a portion is missing. The profile shows 70,000 to 95,000 clones, 70% to 85% of them singletons. This sample comprised CD4+ or CD8+ T cells sorted from blood, obtained in a trial of the OX40 agonist ivuxolimab. Receptors originate from an adult with an advanced solid tumor such as melanoma, head and neck, liver or kidney cancer.

V gene TRBV2 combines with J gene TRBJ1-1, with a tentative D call TRBD1 (6 bases). The CDR3 spans 11 residues. V lost 10 bases and J 6 bases, leaving 12 bases between the germline ends. Germline assignment: CDR1 SNHLY and CDR2 FYNNEI. This chain's CDR3 is CATEGEAEAFF. The CDR3 bases are TGTGCCACCGAGGGGGAGGCTGAAGCTTTCTTT.

The chain carries TRBV19 and TRBJ2-1; 7 bases line up with TRBD1. J gave up 3 bases and V 7 bases, and 9 bases lay outside the gene matches. CDR1 LNHDA and CDR2 SQIVND come from the germline V gene (reference sequence). This CDR3 has 15 amino acids. As DNA, the CDR3 is TGTGCCAGTAACGCGGCGGCAGGGGGCTACAATGAGCAGTTCTTC. Its protein product is CASNAAAGGYNEQFF. The full variable domain, its missing parts supplied by reference TRBV19 and TRBJ2-1, is DGGITQSPKYLFRKEGQNVTLSCEQNLNHDAMYWYRQDPGQGLRLIYYSQIVNDFQKGDIAEGYSVSREKKESFPLTVTSAQKNPTAFYLCASNAAAGGYNEQFFGPGTRLTVL.

The chain combines TRBV9 with TRBJ2-5, with D possibly matching TRBD2 (5 bases). Germline-derived CDR1 and CDR2 are SGDLS and YYNGEE. V was clipped by 0 bases and J by 5 bases, with 5 bases between them. The CDR3 length is 12 residues. The CDR3 here is CASSVAGETQYF. The DNA of the CDR3 is TGTGCCAGCAGCGTAGCGGGGGAGACCCAGTACTTC.

The chain employs TRBV10-3 and TRBJ2-2, with 14 bases aligning to TRBD2. V was pared by 0 bases and J by 5 bases, with 5 bases of the junction left unmatched. Per germline, CDR1 ENHRY and CDR2 SYGVKD. This CDR3 has 18 residues. Here the CDR3 DNA reads TGTGCCATCAGTGAGTCCGGGACTAGCGGGAGACGGACCGGGGAGCTGTTTTTT. Its protein is CAISESGTSGRRTGELFF.

The rearrangement joins TRBV5-5 to TRBJ1-3; 8 nucleotides agree with TRBD1. The length of the CDR3 is 13 residues. From germline, CDR1 is SGHKS and CDR2 YYEKEE (reference sequence). Trimming cost V 4 bases and J 9 bases; bases outside gene matches: 6. The CDR3 region is CASSLGTGSTIYF. DNA for the CDR3: TGTGCCAGCAGCCTTGGGACAGGTTCCACCATATATTTT.

The rearrangement joins TRBV28 to TRBJ2-3; D may be TRBD1 or TRBD2 (5 bases each). Germline lookup yields CDR1 MDHEN and CDR2 SYDVKM. The CDR3 runs to 15 residues. Trimming left V 8 bases short and J 3 bases short, with 18 bases between. The CDR3: CASSPEGRGTDTQYF. Written as DNA, the CDR3 is TGTGCCAGCTCCCCAGAGGGGCGCGGTACAGATACGCAGTATTTT.

The chain is built from TRBV2 and TRBJ1-3; TRBD1 is a possible D gene (6 bases). The CDR3 consists of 15 residues. Trimming shortened V by 3 bases and J by 0 bases, and 9 bases separated the two germline ends. Germline assignment: CDR1 SNHLY and CDR2 FYNNEI. CDR3 loop: CASSDGTHSGNTIYF. CDR3 bases: TGTGCCAGCAGTGACGGGACACACTCTGGAAACACCATATATTTT. Complete variable domain (other parts from reference TRBV2 and TRBJ1-3): EPEVTQTPSHQVTQMGQEVILRCVPISNHLYFYWYRQILGQKVEFLVSFYNNEISEKSEIFDDQFSVERPDGSNFTLKIRSTKLEDSAMYFCASSDGTHSGNTIYFGEGSWLTVV.

The chain has TRBV6-1 and TRBJ1-2; the match to TRBD1 covers 9 bases. This CDR3 spans 14 amino acids. V trimming: 6 bases; J trimming: 8 bases; junction bases outside the gene matches: 10. Germline loops: CDR1 MNHNS, CDR2 SASEGT. The CDR3 loop is CASSSTGTGKGYTF. In DNA form, the CDR3 reads TGTGCCAGCAGCTCCACCGGGACAGGGAAGGGCTACACCTTC.

V and J are TRBV6-1 and TRBJ1-1, with D perhaps TRBD1 (5 bases). This CDR3 spans 15 amino acids. The V end was cut by 0 bases, the J end by 7 bases, with 15 bases between. Germline CDR1 reads MNHNS; CDR2 reads SASEGT. DNA of the CDR3: TGTGCCAGCAGTGAAGCAACTTGGGACGGAGATGAAGCTTTCTTT. It specifies CASSEATWDGDEAFF.

The chain carries TRBV5-1 and TRBJ2-3; D is ambiguous. Per germline, CDR1 SGHRS and CDR2 YFSETQ. CDR3 length equals 14 residues. Trimming stripped 1 base from V and 3 bases from J, with 9 bases between. CDR3 sequence: CASSLIPGTDTQYF. Here the CDR3 DNA reads TGCGCCAGCAGCTTGATCCCTGGGACAGATACGCAGTATTTT.

The V gene is TRBV10-3, the J gene TRBJ2-1, with 8 bases aligning to TRBD2. Trimming at V came to 0 bases and at J to 6 bases, leaving 4 bases not matched to a gene. Germline V lookup: CDR1 ENHRY, CDR2 SYGVKD. The CDR3 sequence is 15 residues long. CDR3 loop: CAISESNSGVNEQFF. The CDR3 coding sequence is TGTGCCATCAGTGAGTCGAATAGCGGGGTCAATGAGCAGTTCTTC.

The chain uses TRBV30 and TRBJ1-1; D is unclear. CDR1 and CDR2 (germline): GTSNPN, SVGIG (reference sequence). CDR3 length: 12 residues. V lost 0 bases, J lost 1 base, and 3 bases lay in between. The CDR3 DNA reads TGTGCCTGGAGTGTTTCGAACACTGAAGCTTTCTTT. It codes for CAWSVSNTEAFF.

V is TRBV5-1 and J is TRBJ2-1, with TRBD2 as a possible D gene (6 bases). There are 12 residues in the CDR3. Trimming stripped 4 bases from V and 5 bases from J, with 7 bases between. CDR1 and CDR2 from the germline V gene are SGHRS and YFSETQ. Written as DNA, the CDR3 is TGCGCCAGCAGCCTAGCGAACAATGAGCAGTTCTTC. Its protein product is CASSLANNEQFF.

The chain is built from TRBV7-2 and TRBJ2-1; 10 bases match TRBD2. The CDR3 extends over 15 amino acids. J was trimmed by 10 bases and V by 1 base; bases with no gene match: 7. Germline V lookup: CDR1 SGHTA, CDR2 FQGNSA. CDR3 nucleotides: TGTGCCAGCAGCTTAGGGCTAGCGGGAGTCCGAGAGCAGTTCTTC. Amino acids: CASSLGLAGVREQFF.

This clone was detected only once. This sequence joins TRBV28 and TRBJ1-4, with D unclear. The V and J ends lost 5 bases and 13 bases respectively, with 20 bases between them. Germline lookup yields CDR1 MDHEN and CDR2 SYDVKM. The CDR3 is made up of 14 amino acids. The CDR3 sequence is CASSTPGQEWALFF. The DNA of the CDR3 is TGTGCCAGCAGTACCCCCGGGCAGGAATGGGCACTGTTTTTT.

This clone was picked up one time. J is TRBJ2-7 and V is TRBV6-6, with D maybe TRBD2 (5 bases). The V end lost 6 bases, the J end lost 2 bases, and 17 bases lay between the germline ends. CDR3 length: 15 residues. In germline, CDR1 is MNHNY, CDR2 SVGAGI (reference sequence). CDR3 in DNA: TGTGCCAGCAGAGTTAGGGAGCAGGCGGCCTACGAGCAGTACTTC. Residues: CASRVREQAAYEQYF.

The V and J genes are TRBV9 and TRBJ2-3, with D possibly being TRBD2 (6 bases). This CDR3 region has 16 residues. The germline V gene has CDR1 SGDLS and CDR2 YYNGEE. The V and J ends lost 0 bases and 6 bases respectively, with 17 bases between them. The CDR3 protein is CASSVVGGNGVDTQYF. The CDR3, as DNA: TGTGCCAGCAGCGTAGTTGGCGGGAACGGGGTGGATACGCAGTATTTT.

The V and J genes are TRBV27 and TRBJ2-1; D gene ambiguous. Trimming took off 5 bases at V and 6 bases at J, with 17 bases between the two ends. Germline CDR1 MNHEY, CDR2 SMNVEV (reference sequence). This CDR3 is built from 15 residues. For the CDR3, the DNA is TGTGCCAGCAGTCCCCGGGCCCCGACGCCCAATGAGCAGTTCTTC. Protein: CASSPRAPTPNEQFF.

This clone was recorded only once. CDR3 residues: CASSVEGRIDNTIYF. As DNA, the CDR3 is TGTGCCAGCAGCGTAGAAGGGAGAATAGACAACACCATATATTTT. The chain carries TRBV9 and TRBJ1-3; D call uncertain. The CDR3 totals 15 residues. CDR1 is SGDLS, CDR2 YYNGEE, per germline. V was trimmed by 0 bases and J by 7 bases, leaving 14 bases between them.

The V gene is TRBV19, the J gene TRBJ2-2, with D unresolved. V was shortened by 7 bases and J by 1 base, with 16 bases between the two germline ends. Germline loops: CDR1 LNHDA, CDR2 SQIVND (reference sequence). The CDR3 covers 16 residues. The CDR3 sequence: CASISRDLGNTGELFF. In DNA, the CDR3 is TGTGCCAGTATAAGTCGCGACCTTGGGAACACCGGGGAGCTGTTTTTT.

This chain links TRBV10-3 with TRBJ2-5; 9 bases map to TRBD2. The CDR3 consists of 16 residues. Germline V CDR1 and CDR2: ENHRY, SYGVKD. V lost 2 bases and J lost 4; bases outside the gene matches: 8. CDR3 bases: TGTGCCATCAGTGAGCCGCTAGCGGGAACGGGAGAGACCCAGTACTTC. It encodes CAISEPLAGTGETQYF.

V gene TRBV5-6 combines with J gene TRBJ1-6; 9 bases match TRBD1. J gave up 10 bases and V 3 bases, and 8 bases lay outside the gene matches. Germline CDR1 and CDR2: SGHDT and YYEEEE. The CDR3 is made up of 15 amino acids. The CDR3 loop is CASSWGDRVGSPLHF. CDR3 nucleotides: TGTGCCAGCAGCTGGGGGGACAGGGTCGGCTCACCCCTCCACTTT.

The chain uses TRBV6-5 and TRBJ2-1; D gene ambiguous. V lost 2 bases and J lost 5, with 10 bases in between. The CDR3 has 14 amino acids. Germline CDR1 reads MNHEY; CDR2 reads SVGAGI. The CDR3 bases are TGTGCCAGCAGTTACGCAGGACCAGACAATGAGCAGTTCTTC. Translated: CASSYAGPDNEQFF.

On this clone: This same CDR3 is encoded by further DNA sequences in the sample. The chain employs TRBV28 and TRBJ1-2; D remains ambiguous. Trimming took 5 bases from V and 0 from J, leaving 4 bases between them. The CDR3 is 12 amino acids. Germline V CDR1 and CDR2: MDHEN, SYDVKM. In nucleotides, the CDR3 is TGTGCCAGCAGTCCCACTAACTATGGCTACACCTTC. This codes for CASSPTNYGYTF.

This chain links TRBV6-6 with TRBJ1-2; no definite D call. The CDR3 totals 15 residues. The ends were cut back, 2 bases at V and 4 bases at J, with 14 bases in the middle. Germline V gene sequence: CDR1 MNHNY, CDR2 SVGAGI (reference sequence). The CDR3 region is CASSYKATEGYGYTF. The CDR3 bases are TGTGCCAGCAGTTACAAGGCTACAGAGGGCTATGGCTACACCTTC.

The CDR3: CASSGGGGSSYEQYF. The DNA of the CDR3 is TGTGCCAGCAGCGGGGGGGGCGGCAGCTCCTACGAGCAGTACTTC. V is TRBV11-1 and J is TRBJ2-7, with D possibly being TRBD2 (7 bases). The CDR3 loop spans 15 amino acids. V lost 5 bases to trimming and J lost 0 bases, with 14 bases between them. CDR1 is SGHAT and CDR2 is FQDESV in the germline V gene (reference sequence).

The chain employs TRBV10-1 and TRBJ2-3; 9 nucleotides agree with TRBD1. Germline loops: CDR1 WNHNN, CDR2 SYGVQD (reference sequence). The J segment lost 3 bases and the V segment lost 6 bases, leaving 7 bases of the junction unmatched. There are 15 residues in the CDR3. Here the CDR3 DNA reads TGCGCCAGCAGGCGGGGGACAGGGAGTACAGATACGCAGTATTTT. Translation gives CASRRGTGSTDTQYF.

V usage is TRBV5-1 and J usage is TRBJ2-7; the D gene is possibly TRBD1 (6 bases). Germline V lookup: CDR1 SGHRS, CDR2 YFSETQ. The CDR3 is 14 residues long. V was clipped by 3 bases and J by 5 bases, with 15 bases between them. CDR3 bases: TGCGCCAGCAGCTGGGCTGGGGGCTCGGACGAGCAGTACTTC. Protein product: CASSWAGGSDEQYF.

This clone turned up a few times. This chain connects TRBV4-2 to TRBJ2-5; D is unclear. The CDR3 is made up of 18 amino acids. The ends were cut back, 2 bases at V and 2 bases at J, with 21 bases in the middle. Germline values: CDR1 LGHNA, CDR2 YNFKEQ. The CDR3 reads CASSQRSPSGEDQETQYF. CDR3 coding DNA: TGTGCCAGCAGCCAAAGGTCACCCTCAGGAGAAGATCAAGAGACCCAGTACTTC.

In its sample, this clone was seen a few times. No DNA is shown, since the ends of the CDR3 on it are uncertain; the CDR3 is the one TCRdb lists. The chain links TRBV28 to TRBJ1-2; the D call of TRBD1 is as the table states it, not checked on the DNA. Germline values: CDR1 MDHEN, CDR2 SYDVKM. The CDR3 length is 14 residues, termini included. CDR3 region: CASSSSDRSGGYTF.